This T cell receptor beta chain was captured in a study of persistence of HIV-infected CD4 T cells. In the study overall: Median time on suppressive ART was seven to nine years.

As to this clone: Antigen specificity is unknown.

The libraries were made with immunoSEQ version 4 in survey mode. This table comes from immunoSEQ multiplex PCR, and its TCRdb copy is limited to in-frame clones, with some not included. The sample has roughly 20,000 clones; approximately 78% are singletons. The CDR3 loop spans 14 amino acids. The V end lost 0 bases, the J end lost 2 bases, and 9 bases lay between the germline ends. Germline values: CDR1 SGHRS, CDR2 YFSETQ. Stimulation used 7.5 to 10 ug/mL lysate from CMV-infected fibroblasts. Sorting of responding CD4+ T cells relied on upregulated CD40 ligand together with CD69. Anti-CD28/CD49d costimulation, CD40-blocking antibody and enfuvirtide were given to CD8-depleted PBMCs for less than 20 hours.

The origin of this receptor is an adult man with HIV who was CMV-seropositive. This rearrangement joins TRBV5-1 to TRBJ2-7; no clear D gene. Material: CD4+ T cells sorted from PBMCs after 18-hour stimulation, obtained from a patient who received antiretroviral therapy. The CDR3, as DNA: TGCGCCAGCAGCTTGGTAGTCAGCCCCTACGAGCAGTACTTC. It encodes CASSLVVSPYEQYF.